These T cell receptor beta chains were read from a single sample in a study of shared clonotypes between healthy human individuals. The repertoire was sequenced with immunoSEQ multiplex PCR; TCRdb's copy has only in-frame clones and lacks some. The sample has about 2.4 million clones; 80% to 95% are singletons. Sequenced material: naive CD4+ T cells from PBMCs. These receptors all come from a man between 18 and 29 years old in good health. Some clones in this sample may be carry-over from other donors' samples. Each CDR3 is given without its conserved first and last residue. Fields, in order: J gene, clone size, V gene, CDR3 protein. Some rows mark clone size as missing; the rest say once, few, many or name a class of expanded clone.

TRBJ2-3,-,TRBV7-2,ASSPRAGDGVVTQY
TRBJ2-1,-,TRBV4-2,ASSQGTAMDNEQF
TRBJ2-1,-,TRBV15,ATSRDRGSRSEQF
TRBJ2-6,once,TRBV7-9,ASSHRLAGGPSGANVLT
TRBJ2-7,once,TRBV28,ASSLRGPPYEQY
TRBJ1-1,-,TRBV5-1,ASSPRGNTEAF
TRBJ2-1,-,TRBV18,ASSQSILLAGGPHEQF
TRBJ2-1,-,TRBV19,ASSIGPWGEQF
TRBJ2-7,once,TRBV6-6,ASRYHSDGTYEQY
TRBJ2-4,once,TRBV10-1,AITSGRVNIQY
TRBJ1-3,-,TRBV6-1,ASSEAGTGLRNTIY
TRBJ1-1,-,TRBV28,ASSPPGVPEAF
TRBJ2-1,-,TRBV28,ASTLMGLVPTSWQF
TRBJ2-7,-,TRBV7-6,ASSLWEGQSEQY
TRBJ2-1,-,TRBV20-1,SASRATEQF
TRBJ2-3,-,TRBV7-3,ASRYGPSTDTQY
TRBJ2-7,-,TRBV28,ASKRPEDRVIYEQY
TRBJ1-1,-,TRBV18,ASSDPRQPYTEAF
TRBJ2-7,-,TRBV7-9,ASSSKWGNDYEQY
TRBJ2-2,-,TRBV6-5,ASATPGLTGELF
TRBJ2-5,-,TRBV5-1,ASSLGAGETQY
TRBJ2-7,-,TRBV28,ASSSWTAYGTSYEQY
TRBJ2-3,-,TRBV29-1,SVSLSLASTDTQY
TRBJ1-3,-,TRBV2,ASRGPVSGNTIY
TRBJ2-1,-,TRBV15,ATSRDSGGYSYNEQF
TRBJ1-1,-,TRBV9,ASSVEAGAANTEAF
TRBJ2-3,-,TRBV5-1,ASSVPLASTDTQY
TRBJ2-7,-,TRBV4-2,ASSQDRESYEQY
TRBJ2-7,-,TRBV19,ASSLRDRGSYEQY
TRBJ2-7,-,TRBV27,ASSLSTGLTTYEQY